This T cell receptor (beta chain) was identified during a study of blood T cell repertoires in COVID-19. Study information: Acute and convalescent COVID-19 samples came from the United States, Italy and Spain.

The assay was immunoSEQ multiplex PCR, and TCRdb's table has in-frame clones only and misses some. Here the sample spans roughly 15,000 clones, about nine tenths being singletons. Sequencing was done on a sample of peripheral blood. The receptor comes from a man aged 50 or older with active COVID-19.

The CDR3 sequence is CASSLGTSGRRSDTQYF. Here the CDR3 DNA reads TGCGCCAGCAGCCTCGGGACTAGCGGGAGAAGGTCAGATACGCAGTATTTT. This rearrangement joins TRBV5-1 to TRBJ2-3; 14 nucleotides line up with TRBD2. The CDR3 is 17 residues long. The V segment lost 4 bases and the J segment 4 bases; nucleotides outside the gene matches: 8. Germline V gene sequence: CDR1 SGHRS, CDR2 YFSETQ.